The 25 T cell receptor beta chains below were found in one sample sequenced in a study of blood T cell repertoires in COVID-19. Here immunoSEQ multiplex PCR was the method, and the copy in TCRdb shows in-frame clones only, minus some. The table lists under 150,000 clones, approximately 89% of them singletons. Sequencing input: peripheral blood. Receptors originate from a human donor in a cohort sampled during active COVID-19.

The J gene is TRBJ2-1, the V gene TRBV6-5, with 8 bases fitting TRBD1. V was pared by 7 bases and J by 7 bases, with 9 bases of the junction left unmatched. CDR3 size: 14 residues. CDR1 is MNHEY, CDR2 SVGAGI, per germline. The CDR3 region has the DNA TGTGCCAGCATGACGCTAACAGGGGGGAATGAGCAGTTCTTC. Its translation: CASMTLTGGNEQFF.

With respect to this clone: At one of its ends the junction is not consistent with the germline gene, which may arise from a read error. This chain connects TRBV5-4 to TRBJ1-2, with 7 bases lining up with TRBD1. The CDR3 covers 12 residues. Germline CDR1 and CDR2: SGHNT and YYREEE (reference sequence). The CDR3 DNA is TGTGCCAGCAGCCCGTGGACAGGACCGCAGCACTTC. As protein: CASSPWTGPQHF.

This chain connects TRBV5-5 to TRBJ2-1; a possible D gene is TRBD1 (6 bases). V was shortened by 4 bases and J by 7 bases, with 12 bases between the two germline ends. The germline V gene encodes CDR1 SGHKS and CDR2 YYEKEE (reference sequence). This CDR3 is 13 amino acids long. CDR3 sequence: CASSAAGANEQFF. The CDR3 region has the DNA TGTGCCAGCAGCGCCGCAGGGGCGAATGAGCAGTTCTTC.

The chain links TRBV18 to TRBJ1-1; TRBD1 might be the D (5 bases). Trimming cost V 3 bases and J 5 bases, with 10 bases left between them. Germline lookup yields CDR1 KGHSH and CDR2 LQKENI. The CDR3 sequence is 13 residues long. CDR3 residues: CASSPGQTTEAFF. In nucleotides, the CDR3 is TGTGCCAGCTCACCGGGGCAGACGACTGAAGCTTTCTTT.

DNA of the CDR3: TGTGCCAGCAGCTTGGGACACCGCGGGGCCAACGTCCTGACTTTC. Its protein product is CASSLGHRGANVLTF. V is TRBV7-9 and J is TRBJ2-6; tentative D call: TRBD1 (6 bases). Trimming took 3 bases from V and 4 from J, leaving 10 bases between them. Germline V gives CDR1 SEHNR, CDR2 FQNEAQ (reference sequence). The CDR3 is 15 residues long.

The chain has TRBV7-2 and TRBJ1-4, with a tentative D call TRBD1 (5 bases). Germline CDR1 SGHTA, CDR2 FQGNSA. The ends were cut back, 2 bases at V and 4 bases at J, with 17 bases in the middle. CDR3 length: 17 amino acids. The CDR3, as DNA: TGTGCCAGCAGCTTATCCCTCTTAGGGGCCGTTAATGAAAAACTGTTTTTT. Translating it yields CASSLSLLGAVNEKLFF.

This sequence joins TRBV7-9 and TRBJ2-3, with 8 bases identical to TRBD1. The CDR3 has 15 amino acids. V lost 5 bases, J lost 2 bases, and 6 bases stayed unmatched. Germline V gives CDR1 SEHNR, CDR2 FQNEAQ (reference sequence). The CDR3 DNA reads as TGTGCCAGCAGCCAGGGACAGGACCCCACAGATACGCAGTATTTT. Its translation is CASSQGQDPTDTQYF.

The chain employs TRBV5-1 and TRBJ2-5; the match to TRBD2 covers 10 bases. The CDR3 is 15 amino acids. CDR1 and CDR2 from the germline V gene are SGHRS and YFSETQ. The ends lost 0 bases at V and 5 bases at J; junction bases unmatched: 4. The CDR3 is CASSLGTSGRETQYF. In DNA form, the CDR3 reads TGCGCCAGCAGCTTGGGGACTAGCGGTAGGGAGACCCAGTACTTC.

The chain carries TRBV4-2 and TRBJ1-4; the D gene is possibly TRBD1 (5 bases). Trimming removed 4 bases at V and 7 bases at J, with 10 bases between. Germline values: CDR1 LGHNA, CDR2 YNFKEQ. The CDR3 has 13 amino acids. Here the CDR3 reads CASSPRGGEKLFF. The CDR3 region has the DNA TGTGCCAGCAGCCCACGGGGGGGTGAAAAACTGTTTTTT.

The gene calls are TRBV7-2 and TRBJ1-3; possibly TRBD1 for D (5 bases). The CDR3 sequence is 14 residues long. Germline values: CDR1 SGHTA, CDR2 FQGNSA. Trimming took 2 bases from V and 10 from J, leaving 15 bases between them. This CDR3 reads CASSLRGSGDTIYF. CDR3 coding DNA: TGTGCCAGCAGCTTAAGGGGATCAGGTGATACCATATATTTT. The full variable domain, rest sourced from reference TRBV7-2 and TRBJ1-3, is GAGVSQSPSNKVTEKGKDVELRCDPISGHTALYWYRQSLGQGLEFLIYFQGNSAPDKSGLPSDRFSAERTGGSVSTLTIQRTQQEDSAVYLCASSLRGSGDTIYFGEGSWLTVV.

The genes are TRBV6-1 and TRBJ1-2; D not resolved. Per germline, CDR1 MNHNS and CDR2 SASEGT. With 1 base removed from V and 6 bases from J, the gap between germline ends came to 12 bases. The CDR3 length is 14 residues. CDR3 residues: CASSEGQVRNGYTF. DNA for the CDR3: TGTGCCAGCAGTGAAGGGCAGGTCCGTAATGGCTACACCTTC.

The rearrangement joins TRBV3-1 (or the pseudogene TRBV3-2) to TRBJ2-5, with a tentative D call TRBD1 (5 bases). This CDR3 is built from 17 residues. Trimming pared 1 base from V and 4 bases from J, leaving 19 bases between. Germline CDR1 LGHDT, CDR2 YNNKEL (reference sequence). The CDR3 loop reads CASSQVAVQADGETQYF. CDR3 sequence (DNA): TGTGCCAGCAGCCAAGTGGCGGTACAGGCCGACGGAGAGACCCAGTACTTC.

This chain connects TRBV19 to TRBJ1-2; D unresolved. Between the trimmed V and J ends, which lost 5 bases and 3 bases, there was a span of 10 bases. Germline loops: CDR1 LNHDA, CDR2 SQIVND (reference sequence). The CDR3 has 13 amino acids. The CDR3 nucleotides read TGTGCCAGTAGTCTTCAGGCTCACTATGGCTACACCTTC. This gives the protein CASSLQAHYGYTF.

This chain links TRBV5-1 with TRBJ2-2; D is undetermined. V was clipped by 7 bases and J by 5 bases, with 6 bases between them. The CDR3 loop spans 11 amino acids. Per germline, CDR1 SGHRS and CDR2 YFSETQ. CDR3 loop: CASSQTGELFF. The CDR3 DNA is TGCGCCAGCTCCCAGACCGGGGAGCTGTTTTTT.

Points on this clone: Within the sample, other DNA sequences also encode this same CDR3. The V call is TRBV4-2, the J call TRBJ2-7; 11 bases agree with TRBD2. Germline loops: CDR1 LGHNA, CDR2 YNFKEQ. Trimming removed 0 bases from V and 5 bases from J; junction bases left unmatched: 3. This CDR3 is built from 15 residues. Written as DNA, the CDR3 is TGTGCCAGCAGCCAAGATAGCGGGGGGGCCAACGAGCAGTACTTC. It codes for CASSQDSGGANEQYF.

The chain joins TRBV18 to TRBJ2-7; no firm D call. The germline V gene has CDR1 KGHSH and CDR2 LQKENI. Trimming pared 6 bases from V and 4 bases from J, leaving 10 bases between. The CDR3 length is 12 residues. The CDR3: CASSQDVYEQYF. Here the CDR3 DNA reads TGTGCCAGCTCGCAGGATGTTTACGAGCAGTACTTC.

This clone occurred once. The chain couples TRBV27 to TRBJ2-7, with D tentatively TRBD2 (6 bases). In germline, CDR1 is MNHEY, CDR2 SMNVEV (reference sequence). CDR3 length: 15 amino acids. V lost 2 bases and J 4 bases, leaving 15 bases between the germline ends. The CDR3 is CASSLRWGGGYEQYF. The CDR3, as DNA: TGTGCCAGCAGTTTACGATGGGGCGGAGGGTACGAGCAGTACTTC.

The rearrangement joins TRBV7-2 to TRBJ2-7; 8 bases are shared with TRBD2. Per germline, CDR1 SGHTA and CDR2 FQGNSA. This CDR3 contains 14 residues. V was pared by 5 bases and J by 4 bases, with 7 bases of the junction left unmatched. The CDR3 loop reads CASSPGPGGYEQYF. CDR3 DNA: TGTGCCAGCAGCCCAGGGCCGGGGGGGTACGAGCAGTACTTC.

V gene TRBV7-9 combines with J gene TRBJ2-1, with D possibly TRBD2 on 7 matching bases. The CDR3 is made up of 17 amino acids. CDR1 is SEHNR, CDR2 FQNEAQ, per germline (reference sequence). Trimming removed 3 bases at V and 5 bases at J, with 20 bases between. The CDR3, as DNA: TGTGCCAGCAGCTTGGCCTCGGGGGGCCCTGGGGACAATGAGCAGTTCTTC. Amino acid sequence: CASSLASGGPGDNEQFF.

V is TRBV15 and J is TRBJ1-5, with 7 bases fitting TRBD1. CDR1 and CDR2 from the germline V gene are LNHNV and YYDKDF (reference sequence). J gave up 5 bases and V 4 bases, and 5 bases lay outside the gene matches. The CDR3 is 14 amino acids. CDR3 protein: CATSTGTVDQPQHF. The CDR3 DNA sequence: TGTGCCACCAGCACCGGGACAGTTGATCAGCCCCAGCATTTT.

This chain links TRBV7-8 with TRBJ2-5; tentative D call: TRBD1 (6 bases). V was cut by 3 bases and J by 5 bases, with 22 bases left in between. The CDR3 contains 17 residues. CDR1 and CDR2 from the germline V gene are SGHVS and FQNEAQ. This CDR3 reads CASSFRGTDPIGETQYF. Here the CDR3 DNA reads TGTGCCAGCAGCTTCAGGGGAACGGATCCAATAGGGGAGACCCAGTACTTC.

This chain connects TRBV6-5 to TRBJ1-1, with 9 bases fitting TRBD1. CDR3 size: 15 residues. The junction had 9 bases not matched to a gene; V was cut back by 6 bases and J by 4 bases. CDR1 and CDR2 from the germline V gene are MNHEY and SVGAGI. DNA of the CDR3: TGTGCCAGCAGCAAAGGGGGGACAGGGAGCACTGAAGCTTTCTTT. Translated: CASSKGGTGSTEAFF.

About this clone itself: Germline and junction disagree at one end, which may indicate a read error. This chain connects TRBV5-1 to TRBJ2-2, with a possible D match to TRBD1 (6 bases). The germline gives CDR1 SGHRS, CDR2 YFSETQ. The CDR3 consists of 16 residues. DNA for the CDR3: TGCGCCAGCACCTTGATAGCAGGGGCGAACACCGGGGAGCTGTTTTTT. Residues: CASTLIAGANTGELFF.

The V and J genes are TRBV4-3 and TRBJ1-1; 7 nucleotides match TRBD1. The CDR3 loop spans 14 amino acids. The J segment lost 7 bases and the V segment lost 1 base, leaving 6 bases of the junction unmatched. In germline, CDR1 is LGHNA, CDR2 YSLEER. The CDR3 protein is CASSQVQGQIEAFF. CDR3 in DNA: TGCGCCAGCAGCCAAGTACAGGGGCAAATTGAAGCTTTCTTT.

This chain joins TRBV19 and TRBJ2-2; possibly TRBD1 for D (5 bases). This CDR3 spans 13 amino acids. Germline V gene lookup returns CDR1 LNHDA and CDR2 SQIVND (reference sequence). V was shortened by 4 bases and J by 4 bases, with 7 bases between the two germline ends. CDR3 loop: CASSRGATGELFF. The DNA for the CDR3 is TGTGCCAGTAGTAGGGGCGCCACCGGGGAGCTGTTTTTT.